The 8 T cell receptor beta chains reported below all come from one sample, sequenced in a study of patients and donors after allogeneic stem cell transplantation. In TCRdb, the RT-PCR reads were re-called with MiXCR into one record per CDR3 protein. This table holds about 960,000 distinct CDR3 sequences, about a sixth found once. The source material was blood, either unsorted or a sorted T cell fraction (not recorded which). Every receptor here comes from a human donor who was either an allogeneic HSCT recipient or a stem cell or donor lymphocyte infusion donor (not recorded which). It is not recorded whose cells these are; they may come from a transplant donor.

At least ten counts were recorded for this clonotype. This chain links TRBV12-3 or TRBV12-4 with TRBJ1-2; 7 positions match TRBD1. This CDR3 is 16 amino acids long. The J segment lost 4 bases and the V segment lost 1 base, leaving 9 bases of the junction unmatched. CDR3 region: CASSLETGRRGYGYTF. As DNA, the CDR3 is TGTGCCAGCAGTTTAGAGACAGGGAGAAGAGGCTATGGCTACACCTTC.

This clonotype was found many times. The chain joins TRBV10-3 to TRBJ2-1, with 11 bases lining up with TRBD2. Germline lookup yields CDR1 ENHRY and CDR2 SYGVKD. The CDR3 sequence is 15 residues long. V trimming: 6 bases; J trimming: 4 bases; junction bases outside the gene matches: 5. The DNA for the CDR3 is TGTGCCATCAGACCACTAGCGGGAGAATACAATGAGCAGTTCTTC. It codes for CAIRPLAGEYNEQFF.

This clonotype was counted only a few times. This CDR3 is CSARDGRGVYGYTF. The CDR3 DNA reads TGCAGTGCTAGAGATGGCAGGGGGGTCTATGGCTACACCTTC. The chain joins TRBV20-1 to TRBJ1-2; TRBD1 matches at 7 bases. Germline V gene data show CDR1 as DFQATT and CDR2 as SNEGSKA (reference sequence). Trimming removed 0 bases from V and 4 bases from J; junction bases left unmatched: 5. The CDR3 has 14 amino acids.

This clonotype turned up a few times. The genes are TRBV2 and TRBJ2-7, with 10 positions matching TRBD2. CDR1 is SNHLY, CDR2 FYNNEI, per germline. The V and J ends lost 5 bases and 12 bases, in that order; junction bases with no gene match: 4. The CDR3 totals 11 residues. CDR3 residues: CASSTSGTSYF. The DNA of the CDR3 is TGTGCCAGCAGTACTAGCGGGACCTCGTACTTC.

V is TRBV15 and J is TRBJ2-7, with 7 bases fitting TRBD1. The germline CDR1 and CDR2 sequences are LNHNV and YYDKDF (reference sequence). CDR3 length: 14 amino acids. V lost 4 bases to trimming and J lost 1 base; unmatched junction nucleotides: 4. CDR3 sequence reads: CATSKQGQSYEQYF. CDR3 nucleotides: TGTGCCACCAGCAAACAGGGACAGTCCTACGAGCAGTACTTC.

This clonotype occurred a few times. V is TRBV27 and J is TRBJ2-1; D gene uncertain. This CDR3 has 16 residues. The V end was cut by 3 bases, the J end by 4 bases, with 16 bases between. Germline-derived CDR1 and CDR2 are MNHEY and SMNVEV (reference sequence). The CDR3 DNA follows: TGTGCCAGCAGTTTCGGTATAGTTGGGCCTTACAATGAGCAGTTCTTC. This encodes CASSFGIVGPYNEQFF.

This clonotype came up a few times. This sequence joins TRBV9 and TRBJ2-2, with 10 positions matching TRBD2. This CDR3 spans 16 amino acids. V lost 3 bases and J lost 4; bases outside the gene matches: 6. Germline values: CDR1 SGDLS, CDR2 YYNGEE. This chain's CDR3 is CASSAKRGGFTGELFF. The CDR3 region has the DNA TGTGCCAGCAGCGCAAAGCGGGGGGGCTTCACCGGGGAGCTGTTTTTT.

The gene calls are TRBV7-3 and TRBJ2-2; 11 bases match TRBD1. Germline lookup yields CDR1 SGHTA and CDR2 FQGTGA. With V trimmed by 8 bases and J by 5 bases, 1 base remained unmatched. The CDR3 has 13 amino acids. The CDR3 region has the DNA TGTGCCAGCGGGGACAGGGGGACCGGGGAGCTGTTTTTT. Protein product: CASGDRGTGELFF.